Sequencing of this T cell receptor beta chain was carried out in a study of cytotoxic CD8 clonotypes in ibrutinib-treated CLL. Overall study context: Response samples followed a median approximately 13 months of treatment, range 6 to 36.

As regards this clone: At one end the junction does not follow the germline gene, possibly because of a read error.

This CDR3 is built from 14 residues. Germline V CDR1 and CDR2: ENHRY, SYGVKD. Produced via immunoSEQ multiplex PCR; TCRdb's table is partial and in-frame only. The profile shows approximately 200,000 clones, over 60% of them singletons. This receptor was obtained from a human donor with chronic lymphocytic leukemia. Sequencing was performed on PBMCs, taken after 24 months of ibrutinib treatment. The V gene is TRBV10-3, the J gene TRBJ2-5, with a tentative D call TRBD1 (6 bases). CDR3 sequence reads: CASSNPGGGWTQYF. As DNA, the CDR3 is TGTGCCAGCAGTAACCCGGGTGGGGGCTGGACCCAGTACTTC.